Included here is one T cell receptor (beta chain) sequence, with context. Its antigen is still unknown. Germline V gives CDR1 SGHTA, CDR2 FQGNSA. The V end was cut by 6 bases, the J end by 4 bases, with 12 bases between. The CDR3 length is 13 residues. The data originate from a study of CD4 T cells in relation to SARS-CoV-2 and coronaviruses. Across the study: PBMCs were cultured with antigen for roughly nine days before TCR beta sequencing.

Before the COVID-19 pandemic, during about 2010-2019, CD4+ T cells were taken from unexposed donors. After about ten days of culture, CD4+ T cells were isolated. The protocol was immunoSEQ multiplex PCR, while the TCRdb copy is restricted to in-frame clones and leaves out a portion. The sample records 26,000 or so clones, 74% being singletons. The V and J genes are TRBV7-2 and TRBJ1-2; TRBD1 might be the D (5 bases). The source material was CD4+ T cells from PBMCs, cultured in vitro. The sequence came from a human donor in good health. CDR3 in DNA: TGTGCCAGCAGGACGACAGACCTCTATGGCTACACCTTC. Protein product: CASRTTDLYGYTF.